This entry lists 14 T cell receptor beta chains sequenced from one sample in a study of metastatic and nonmetastatic thyroid tumors. Patients were all untreated before their thyroid surgery. TCRdb reanalyzed the PCR reads with MiXCR. The table lists more than 10,000 clones, approximately 25% of them singletons. Sequenced sample: tumor tissue. The receptors originated from a female donor with papillary thyroid cancer or a benign thyroid nodule (not recorded which). Some clones in this sample may be carry-over from other donors' samples.

The rearrangement uses TRBV30 and TRBJ2-3; 8 nucleotides align to TRBD1. The V and J ends lost 3 bases and 5 bases, in that order; junction bases with no gene match: 7. CDR1 GTSNPN and CDR2 SVGIG come from the germline V gene (reference sequence). This CDR3 spans 14 amino acids. CDR3 coding DNA: TGTGCCTGGAGCACAGGGGGGCCGGTAGATACGCAGTATTTT. This sequence encodes CAWSTGGPVDTQYF.

This clone counts as medium-sized. The V call is TRBV5-6, the J call TRBJ1-5, with TRBD1 as a possible D gene (5 bases). V lost 4 bases and J 1 base, leaving 12 bases between the germline ends. CDR1 is SGHDT, CDR2 YYEEEE, per germline. The CDR3 length is 15 residues. The CDR3 is CASSLNRRSNQPQHF. The CDR3 DNA sequence: TGTGCCAGCAGCCTAAACAGGAGAAGCAATCAGCCCCAGCATTTT.

This clone has a handful of counts. The V and J genes are TRBV5-1 and TRBJ2-7; TRBD2 aligns across 7 bases. This CDR3 has 14 residues. Germline CDR1 is SGHRS and CDR2 is YFSETQ. Trimming removed 2 bases from V and 1 base from J; junction bases left unmatched: 3. This CDR3 is CASSFARESYEQYF. DNA of the CDR3: TGCGCCAGCAGCTTTGCGCGGGAGTCCTACGAGCAGTACTTC.

The table lists this clone with a few counts. The rearrangement joins TRBV2 to TRBJ1-2; a possible D gene is TRBD1 (6 bases). Germline V gene data show CDR1 as SNHLY and CDR2 as FYNNEI. The CDR3 is made up of 14 amino acids. Deletions cut 2 bases from V and 8 bases from J, with 15 bases between. The CDR3 nucleotides are TGTGCCAGCAGTGAATCAGGGGTCGTGTTAGGCTACACCTTC. This sequence encodes CASSESGVVLGYTF.

The rearrangement joins TRBV5-5 to TRBJ2-7; D possibly corresponds to TRBD1 (6 bases). CDR1 is SGHKS and CDR2 is YYEKEE in the germline V gene (reference sequence). The length of the CDR3 is 14 residues. V was trimmed by 1 base and J by 4 bases, leaving 12 bases between them. The CDR3 spells CASSLTGWEYEQYF. The CDR3 bases are TGTGCCAGCAGCTTGACAGGGTGGGAATACGAGCAGTACTTC.

The J gene is TRBJ2-2, the V gene TRBV5-1, with 11 bases lining up with TRBD2. V trimming: 0 bases; J trimming: 7 bases; junction bases outside the gene matches: 5. The CDR3 spans 16 residues. Per the germline V gene, CDR1 is SGHRS and CDR2 is YFSETQ. The CDR3 bases are TGCGCCAGCAGCTTGGTGACTAGCGGGAACGGCGGGGAGCTGTTTTTT. It yields the protein CASSLVTSGNGGELFF.

This clone was counted at least ten times. The chain couples TRBV7-3 to TRBJ2-3, with 7 bases aligning to TRBD2. Losses at the gene ends were 9 bases for V and 4 bases for J; bases not matched to a gene: 13. The CDR3 extends over 15 amino acids. Germline V gene data show CDR1 as SGHTA and CDR2 as FQGTGA. The CDR3 bases are TGTGCCAGGGGGTCCGGGGAGGGATTGGCAGATACGCAGTATTTT. Its protein is CARGSGEGLADTQYF.

This clone qualifies as medium-sized. The J gene is TRBJ2-7, the V gene TRBV6-1, with 10 bases identical to TRBD2. The CDR3 is 13 residues long. The trim removed 7 bases at V and 3 bases at J, leaving 3 bases unmatched. The germline gives CDR1 MNHNS, CDR2 SASEGT. Here the CDR3 reads CASTGTSDYEQYF. The CDR3 bases are TGTGCCAGCACGGGGACTAGCGACTACGAGCAGTACTTC.

This clone was found many times. This rearrangement joins TRBV9 to TRBJ2-1, with 13 bases identical to TRBD2. The CDR3 runs to 15 residues. Per the germline V gene, CDR1 is SGDLS and CDR2 is YYNGEE. V was pared by 4 bases and J by 7 bases, with 5 bases of the junction left unmatched. In nucleotides, the CDR3 is TGTGCCAGCAGCTGGACTAGCGGGAGTGGGAATGAGCAGTTCTTC. Protein sequence: CASSWTSGSGNEQFF.

J is TRBJ2-2 and V is TRBV12-3 or TRBV12-4; possibly TRBD1 or TRBD2 for D (5 bases each). The CDR3 is 15 amino acids. Trimming left V 6 bases short and J 0 bases short, with 11 bases between. The CDR3 loop reads CASSSGTTNTGELFF. Written as DNA, the CDR3 is TGTGCCAGCAGCTCCGGGACCACGAACACCGGGGAGCTGTTTTTT.

The chain joins TRBV5-1 to TRBJ2-2; 7 bases agree with TRBD2. CDR1 SGHRS and CDR2 YFSETQ come from the germline V gene. V lost 6 bases, J lost 1 base, and 3 bases stayed unmatched. This CDR3 is built from 14 residues. CDR3 nucleotides: TGCGCCAGCAAGCGGGGAGGGAACACCGGGGAGCTGTTTTTT. This gives the protein CASKRGGNTGELFF.

This clone is a singleton in its sample. J is TRBJ1-1 and V is TRBV2; possible D gene TRBD1, 5 bases. Trimming shortened V by 5 bases and J by 0 bases, and 7 bases separated the two germline ends. The length of the CDR3 is 13 residues. Germline CDR1 reads SNHLY; CDR2 reads FYNNEI. The CDR3 sequence: CASSRDLNTEAFF. CDR3 nucleotide sequence: TGTGCCAGCAGTCGGGACCTGAACACTGAAGCTTTCTTT.

This clone occurred many times. The chain couples TRBV24-1 to TRBJ2-3, with TRBD2 matching over 8 bases. V dropped 0 bases and J dropped 4; count of bases not matched to a gene: 5. CDR1 KGHDR and CDR2 SFDVKD come from the germline V gene. The CDR3 is 16 amino acids. CDR3 DNA sequence: TGTGCCACCAGTGATTTGGGAGCGGGAGTGTCAGATACGCAGTATTTT. Its protein product is CATSDLGAGVSDTQYF.

This clone was recorded at least ten times. The V call is TRBV10-1, the J call TRBJ2-7; TRBD1 matches 9 bases. Germline assignment: CDR1 WNHNN and CDR2 SYGVQD (reference sequence). The J segment lost 2 bases and the V segment lost 6 bases, leaving 5 bases of the junction unmatched. The CDR3 loop spans 14 amino acids. CDR3 DNA sequence: TGCGCCAGCAGGGACAGGGGCCGTACCTACGAGCAGTACTTC. Its protein product is CASRDRGRTYEQYF.